The 20 T cell receptor beta chains given below trace back to one sample, sequenced in a study of blood T cell repertoires in COVID-19. Only in-frame clones appear in the TCRdb table, and some are missing; sequencing was by immunoSEQ multiplex PCR. In the table there are approximately 450,000 clones, 75% to 90% of which are singletons. Sequencing was performed on PBMCs or T cells enriched from blood (not recorded which). The receptors derive from a man aged 25-40 years who had recovered from COVID-19.

This clone was observed a handful of times. The chain has TRBV2 and TRBJ2-1; 7 bases fit TRBD2. Germline loops: CDR1 SNHLY, CDR2 FYNNEI. Germline trimming cut 6 bases from V and 7 bases from J; bases unmatched to any gene: 3. The CDR3 sequence is 12 residues long. The CDR3 nucleotides are TGTGCCAGCAGAGGGGAGGGGAATGAGCAGTTCTTC. Encoded protein: CASRGEGNEQFF.

This chain uses TRBV5-1 with TRBJ1-5, with 7 nucleotides matching TRBD1. The length of the CDR3 is 15 residues. Germline CDR1 is SGHRS and CDR2 is YFSETQ. The ends lost 4 bases at V and 6 bases at J; junction bases unmatched: 10. The CDR3 region is CASSPSTGVGQPQHF. The DNA of the CDR3 is TGCGCCAGCAGCCCCAGCACAGGGGTCGGTCAGCCCCAGCATTTT.

V usage is TRBV5-1 and J usage is TRBJ2-7; maybe TRBD1 (6 bases). The germline V gene has CDR1 SGHRS and CDR2 YFSETQ. The CDR3 length is 13 residues. V was trimmed by 7 bases and J by 7 bases, leaving 18 bases between them. DNA of the CDR3: TGCGCCAGCCGGGCAGGGGATACGTCGGAGCAGTACTTC. This gives the protein CASRAGDTSEQYF.

This chain links TRBV12-3 or TRBV12-4 with TRBJ2-5, with 8 bases lining up with TRBD1. V dropped 6 bases and J dropped 5; count of bases not matched to a gene: 5. There are 13 residues in the CDR3. CDR3 region: CASSPGGQETQYF. Written as DNA, the CDR3 is TGTGCCAGCAGCCCAGGGGGCCAGGAGACCCAGTACTTC.

The chain is built from TRBV30 and TRBJ2-1; 13 bases line up with TRBD2. The CDR3 runs to 15 residues. The ends lost 4 bases at V and 12 bases at J; junction bases unmatched: 12. Looked up from germline, CDR1 is GTSNPN and CDR2 is SVGIG (reference sequence). The CDR3: CAWTRLAGGPPVQFF. The CDR3 DNA reads as TGTGCCTGGACCCGACTAGCGGGAGGCCCGCCGGTGCAGTTCTTC.

The chain couples TRBV28 to TRBJ1-1; D call uncertain. This CDR3 spans 15 amino acids. The germline gives CDR1 MDHEN, CDR2 SYDVKM. Trimming took off 6 bases at V and 3 bases at J, with 17 bases between the two ends. CDR3 protein: CASSSLGDGDTEAFF. The CDR3 coding sequence is TGTGCCAGCAGCTCCCTCGGAGACGGAGACACTGAAGCTTTCTTT. Combining the CDR3 with reference TRBV28 and TRBJ1-1 gives the whole variable domain DVKVTQSSRYLVKRTGEKVFLECVQDMDHENMFWYRQDPGLGLRLIYFSYDVKMKEKGDIPEGYSVSREKKERFSLILESASTNQTSMYLCASSSLGDGDTEAFFGQGTRLTVV.

CDR3 amino acids: CASSPSPKNIQYF. The DNA of the CDR3 is TGTGCCAGCAGTCCCTCCCCCAAAAACATTCAGTACTTC. This chain uses TRBV28 with TRBJ2-4, with D unresolved. Between the trimmed V and J ends, which lost 5 bases and 2 bases, there was a span of 7 bases. CDR3 length: 13 residues. Germline assignment: CDR1 MDHEN and CDR2 SYDVKM.

This chain uses TRBV27 with TRBJ2-1, with a weak D call TRBD2 (5 bases). This CDR3 is built from 15 residues. Germline CDR1 MNHEY, CDR2 SMNVEV (reference sequence). The V and J ends lost 6 bases and 0 bases respectively, with 12 bases between them. Here the CDR3 DNA reads TGTGCCAGCAGACGGACCGAGGGCTCCTACAATGAGCAGTTCTTC. It encodes CASRRTEGSYNEQFF.

Here the CDR3 DNA reads TGTGCCAGCAGTTTAGAGGGAGTTAGCAATCAGCCCCAGCATTTT. Amino acids: CASSLEGVSNQPQHF. The rearrangement links TRBV27 to TRBJ1-5; D not certain. CDR1 is MNHEY and CDR2 is SMNVEV in the germline V gene (reference sequence). The CDR3 is 15 residues long. The germline V and J ends were trimmed by 2 bases and 0 bases, with 8 bases remaining between them.

The V call is TRBV6-5, the J call TRBJ1-6, with a possible D match to TRBD1 (6 bases). CDR3 size: 15 residues. Trimming removed 7 bases from V and 5 bases from J, with 15 bases in between. Germline V gene data show CDR1 as MNHEY and CDR2 as SVGAGI. CDR3 coding DNA: TGTGCCAGCAACCCCCAGGGGAGGGATAATTCACCCCTCCACTTT. This encodes CASNPQGRDNSPLHF.

Note on this clone: At one end, the junction sequence differs from germline, possibly due to a read error. The chain carries TRBV10-2 and TRBJ1-5; D is uncertain. The CDR3 is 14 amino acids. CDR1 and CDR2 (germline): WSHSY, SAAADI. The CDR3 loop is CASSETVGNQAQHF. CDR3 bases: TGCGCCAGCAGTGAAACAGTCGGAAATCAGGCCCAGCATTTT.

This clone was counted only a few times. V and J are TRBV27 and TRBJ1-1; D is unclear. The CDR3 has 13 residues. V lost 6 bases to trimming and J lost 0 bases, with 8 bases between them. Germline CDR1 MNHEY, CDR2 SMNVEV (reference sequence). CDR3 protein: CASRSYMNTEAFF. CDR3 bases: TGTGCCAGCAGAAGTTACATGAACACTGAAGCTTTCTTT.

This clone was counted once. This chain uses TRBV4-2 with TRBJ2-3, with no clear D. The V and J ends lost 3 bases and 0 bases respectively, with 10 bases between them. This CDR3 is built from 15 residues. Looked up from germline, CDR1 is LGHNA and CDR2 is YNFKEQ. DNA for the CDR3: TGTGCCAGCAGCCAGCAGACTTCTAGCACAGATACGCAGTATTTT. This encodes CASSQQTSSTDTQYF.

This clone was counted between two and nine times. The chain uses TRBV27 and TRBJ2-1; 11 nucleotides match TRBD2. Trimming removed 6 bases from V and 8 bases from J; junction bases left unmatched: 6. CDR1 is MNHEY, CDR2 SMNVEV, per germline (reference sequence). The CDR3 contains 14 residues. CDR3 amino acids: CASSLAGGSYEQFF. DNA for the CDR3: TGTGCCAGCAGCCTAGCGGGAGGTAGTTATGAGCAGTTCTTC.

V and J are TRBV9 and TRBJ1-1, with 8 bases identical to TRBD1. V shed 3 bases and J 4 bases; nucleotides not matched to a gene: 11. The CDR3 sequence is 16 residues long. The germline V gene has CDR1 SGDLS and CDR2 YYNGEE. The CDR3 DNA reads TGTGCCAGCAGCGCGAGAGACAGGGGTTCAAGCACTGAAGCTTTCTTT. Translating gives CASSARDRGSSTEAFF. Filled out from reference TRBV9 and TRBJ1-1, the complete variable domain reads DSGVTQTPKHLITATGQRVTLRCSPRSGDLSVYWYQQSLDQGLQFLIQYYNGEERAKGNILERFSAQQFPDLHSELNLSSLELGDSALYFCASSARDRGSSTEAFFGQGTRLTVV.

This chain uses TRBV6-5 with TRBJ1-1; TRBD1 matches at 10 bases. The V segment lost 10 bases and the J segment 5 bases; nucleotides outside the gene matches: 7. The V gene's germline CDR1 is MNHEY and CDR2 SVGAGI. This CDR3 is 13 amino acids long. The CDR3 reads CATRTGGRTEAFF. As DNA, the CDR3 is TGTGCCACCCGGACAGGGGGTAGAACTGAAGCTTTCTTT.

Regarding this clone: The sample has other DNA sequences that encode this CDR3 too. V and J are TRBV19 and TRBJ1-2, with 9 bases fitting TRBD1. Unmatched junction bases numbered 5, after V lost 6 bases and J lost 6 bases. The CDR3 covers 13 residues. CDR1 LNHDA and CDR2 SQIVND come from the germline V gene (reference sequence). In nucleotides, the CDR3 is TGTGCCAGTAGCCGGGACAGGGCGGATGGCTACACCTTC. It is translated as CASSRDRADGYTF.

V gene TRBV19 combines with J gene TRBJ2-1; possible D gene TRBD1, 6 bases. The V gene lost 1 base and the J gene lost 2 bases, with 12 bases spanning the gap. The CDR3 is 16 residues long. Germline CDR1 reads LNHDA; CDR2 reads SQIVND (reference sequence). The DNA for the CDR3 is TGTGCCAGTAGTATAGCACCCAGGGGACCCTACAATGAGCAGTTCTTC. Its protein is CASSIAPRGPYNEQFF.

This clone has just one count. This chain joins TRBV18 and TRBJ2-1, with TRBD2 matching over 10 bases. Unmatched junction bases numbered 6, after V lost 4 bases and J lost 0 bases. Germline V gene data show CDR1 as KGHSH and CDR2 as LQKENI. The CDR3 has 17 residues. CDR3 sequence reads: CASSRTSGDSSYNEQFF. CDR3 sequence (DNA): TGTGCCAGCTCACGGACTAGCGGAGACAGCTCCTACAATGAGCAGTTCTTC.

In DNA, the CDR3 is TGCAGCGTTGGGATTGATGAGGGTTCACCCCTCCACTTT. It is translated as CSVGIDEGSPLHF. V usage is TRBV29-1 and J usage is TRBJ1-6; no definite D call. Germline loops: CDR1 SQVTM, CDR2 ANQGSEA. The CDR3 is made up of 13 amino acids. With 4 bases removed from V and 9 bases from J, the gap between germline ends came to 13 bases.